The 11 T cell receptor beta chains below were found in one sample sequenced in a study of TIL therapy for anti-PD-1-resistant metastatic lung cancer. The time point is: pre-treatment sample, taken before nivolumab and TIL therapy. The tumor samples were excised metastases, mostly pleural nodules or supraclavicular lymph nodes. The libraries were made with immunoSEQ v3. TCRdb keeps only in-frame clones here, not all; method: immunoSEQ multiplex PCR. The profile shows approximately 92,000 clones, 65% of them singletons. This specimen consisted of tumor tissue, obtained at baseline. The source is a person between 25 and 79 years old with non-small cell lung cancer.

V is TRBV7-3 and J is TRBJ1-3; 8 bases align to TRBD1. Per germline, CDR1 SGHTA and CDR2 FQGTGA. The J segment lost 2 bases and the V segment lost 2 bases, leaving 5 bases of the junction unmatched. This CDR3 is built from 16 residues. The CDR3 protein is CASSLGQGAAGNTIYF. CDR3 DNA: TGTGCCAGCAGCTTAGGGCAGGGGGCGGCTGGAAACACCATATATTTT.

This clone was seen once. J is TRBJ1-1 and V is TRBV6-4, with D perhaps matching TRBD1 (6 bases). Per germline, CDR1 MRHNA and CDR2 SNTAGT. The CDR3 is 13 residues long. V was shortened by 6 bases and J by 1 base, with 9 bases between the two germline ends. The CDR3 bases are TGTGCCAGCAGGTACAGGGAGAACACTGAAGCTTTCTTT. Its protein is CASRYRENTEAFF.

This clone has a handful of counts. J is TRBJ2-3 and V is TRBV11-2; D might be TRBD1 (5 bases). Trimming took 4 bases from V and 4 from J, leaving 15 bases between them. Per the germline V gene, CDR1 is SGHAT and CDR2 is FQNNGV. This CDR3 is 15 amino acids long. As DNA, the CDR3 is TGTGCCAGCAGCTGGGGCCGTGGAGAGGCAGATACGCAGTATTTT. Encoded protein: CASSWGRGEADTQYF.

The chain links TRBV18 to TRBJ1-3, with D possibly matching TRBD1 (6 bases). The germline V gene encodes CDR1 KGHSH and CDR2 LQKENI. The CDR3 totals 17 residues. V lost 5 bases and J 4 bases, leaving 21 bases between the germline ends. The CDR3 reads CASSSSVTGRSGNTIYF. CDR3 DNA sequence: TGTGCCAGCTCATCATCCGTAACAGGGAGATCAGGAAACACCATATATTTT. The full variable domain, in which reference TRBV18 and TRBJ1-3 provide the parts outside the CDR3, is NAGVMQNPRHLVRRRGQEARLRCSPMKGHSHVYWYRQLPEEGLKFMVYLQKENIIDESGMPKERFSAEFPKEGPSILRIQQVVRGDSAAYFCASSSSVTGRSGNTIYFGEGSWLTVV.

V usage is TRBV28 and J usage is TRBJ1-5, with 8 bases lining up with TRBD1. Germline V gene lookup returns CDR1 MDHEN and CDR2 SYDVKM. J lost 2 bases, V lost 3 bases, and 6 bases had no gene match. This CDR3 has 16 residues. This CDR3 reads CASSLGGQGGNQPQHF. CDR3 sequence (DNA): TGTGCCAGCAGTTTGGGAGGACAGGGTGGCAATCAGCCCCAGCATTTT.

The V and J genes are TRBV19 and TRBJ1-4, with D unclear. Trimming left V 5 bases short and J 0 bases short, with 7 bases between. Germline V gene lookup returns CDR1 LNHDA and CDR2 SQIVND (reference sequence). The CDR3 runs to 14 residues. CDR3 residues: CASSLVATNEKLFF. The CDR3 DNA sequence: TGTGCCAGTAGTCTTGTCGCAACTAATGAAAAACTGTTTTTT.

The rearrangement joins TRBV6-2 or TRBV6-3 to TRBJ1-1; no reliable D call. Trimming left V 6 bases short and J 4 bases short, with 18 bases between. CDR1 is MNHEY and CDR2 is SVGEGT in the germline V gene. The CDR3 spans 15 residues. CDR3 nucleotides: TGTGCCAGCAGCTCAAGACTGGCCCTAGGCACTGAAGCTTTCTTT. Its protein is CASSSRLALGTEAFF.

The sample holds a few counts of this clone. The CDR3 region is CASSPSRQGNQPQHF. The CDR3 bases are TGTGCCAGCTCACCATCGAGACAGGGTAATCAGCCCCAGCATTTT. This chain connects TRBV18 to TRBJ1-5; TRBD1 matches 7 bases. The V gene end was trimmed by 2 bases and the J gene end by 4 bases; junction bases not matched to a gene: 5. In germline, CDR1 is KGHSH, CDR2 LQKENI. The CDR3 sequence is 15 residues long.

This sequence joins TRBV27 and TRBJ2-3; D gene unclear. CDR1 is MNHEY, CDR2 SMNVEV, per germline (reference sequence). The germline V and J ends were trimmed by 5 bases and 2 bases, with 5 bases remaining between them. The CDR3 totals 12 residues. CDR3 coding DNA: TGTGCCAGCAGTCCCAACACAGATACGCAGTATTTT. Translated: CASSPNTDTQYF.

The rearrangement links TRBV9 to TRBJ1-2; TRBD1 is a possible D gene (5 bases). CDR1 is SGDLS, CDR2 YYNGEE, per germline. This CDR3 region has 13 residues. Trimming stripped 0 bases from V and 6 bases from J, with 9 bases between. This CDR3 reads CASSVGTYHGYTF. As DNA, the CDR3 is TGTGCCAGCAGCGTAGGGACATACCATGGCTACACCTTC.

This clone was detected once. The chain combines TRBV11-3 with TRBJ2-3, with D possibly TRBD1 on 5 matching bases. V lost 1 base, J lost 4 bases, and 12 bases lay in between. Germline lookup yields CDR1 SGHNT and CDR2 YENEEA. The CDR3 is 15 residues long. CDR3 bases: TGTGCCAGCAGCTTAGGACAGCGTGATTCAGATACGCAGTATTTT. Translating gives CASSLGQRDSDTQYF.